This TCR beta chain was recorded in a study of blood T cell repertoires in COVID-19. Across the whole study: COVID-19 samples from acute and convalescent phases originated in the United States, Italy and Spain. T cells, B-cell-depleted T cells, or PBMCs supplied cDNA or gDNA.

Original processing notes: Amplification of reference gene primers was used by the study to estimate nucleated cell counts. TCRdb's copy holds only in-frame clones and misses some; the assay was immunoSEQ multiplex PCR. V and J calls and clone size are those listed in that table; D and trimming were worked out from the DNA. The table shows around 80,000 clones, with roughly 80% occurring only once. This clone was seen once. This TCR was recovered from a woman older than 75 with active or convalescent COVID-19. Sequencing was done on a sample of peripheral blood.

CDR3 coding DNA: TGTGCCAGCAGTGTGGAGTTATTATTCACTGAAGCTTTCTTT. Its translation is CASSVELLFTEAFF. V is TRBV2 and J is TRBJ1-1; no definite D call. CDR1 is SNHLY, CDR2 FYNNEI, per germline. The CDR3 spans 14 residues. V was pared by 4 bases and J by 4 bases, with 13 bases between.